Presented here are 3 T cell receptor beta chains from one specimen sequenced in a study of blood T cell repertoires in COVID-19. Assay: immunoSEQ multiplex PCR; the TCRdb copy retains only in-frame clones and omits some. The top ten clones hold 6% of a sample with approximately 190,000 clones, 88% of them seen once. The sample comprised peripheral blood. These receptors were obtained from a middle-aged man with active or convalescent COVID-19.

The chain uses TRBV27 and TRBJ2-5; 8 bases are a match to TRBD1. Germline V lookup: CDR1 MNHEY, CDR2 SMNVEV (reference sequence). The CDR3 is made up of 14 amino acids. Trimming removed 5 bases from V and 1 base from J; junction bases left unmatched: 3. The chain's CDR3 is CASSVTGGQETQYF. DNA for the CDR3: TGTGCCAGCAGTGTAACAGGGGGCCAAGAGACCCAGTACTTC.

The V gene is TRBV19, the J gene TRBJ2-7; 7 nucleotides match TRBD1. There are 15 residues in the CDR3. Per germline, CDR1 LNHDA and CDR2 SQIVND (reference sequence). J was trimmed by 2 bases and V by 4 bases; bases with no gene match: 8. The CDR3 here is CASSRTMGQTYEQYF. The CDR3 nucleotides are TGTGCCAGTAGTAGAACCATGGGACAGACCTACGAGCAGTACTTC.

This clone was observed a handful of times. The V and J genes are TRBV27 and TRBJ2-7; 9 bases match TRBD1. Germline V gives CDR1 MNHEY, CDR2 SMNVEV (reference sequence). The CDR3 covers 15 residues. Losses at the gene ends were 5 bases for V and 2 bases for J; bases not matched to a gene: 7. The CDR3 reads CASSPGDRDTYEQYF. The CDR3 DNA is TGTGCCAGCAGTCCCGGGGACAGGGATACCTACGAGCAGTACTTC.